This entry lists 4 T cell receptor beta chains sequenced from one sample in a study of OX40 agonist ivuxolimab in advanced cancers. Some clones are missing from TCRdb's copy, which holds only in-frame ones; the method was immunoSEQ multiplex PCR. The sample includes around 55,000 clones, 70% to 90% of them seen just once. Sequencing was performed on CD4+ or CD8+ T cells sorted from blood, taken in a trial of the OX40 agonist ivuxolimab. These receptors all stem from an adult with an advanced solid tumor such as melanoma, head and neck, liver or kidney cancer.

The rearrangement uses TRBV6-5 and TRBJ1-1, with no clear D. Trimming shortened V by 6 bases and J by 1 base, and 12 bases separated the two germline ends. Per germline, CDR1 MNHEY and CDR2 SVGAGI. The CDR3 loop spans 14 amino acids. CDR3 region: CASSRGPTNTEAFF. The CDR3 DNA reads TGTGCCAGCAGCCGCGGACCTACGAACACTGAAGCTTTCTTT.

The chain employs TRBV4-2 and TRBJ1-1; D gene uncertain. Germline CDR1 reads LGHNA; CDR2 reads YNFKEQ. The CDR3 consists of 11 residues. Trimming stripped 1 base from V and 7 bases from J, with 4 bases between. The DNA for the CDR3 is TGTGCCAGCAGCCAAGCAGGTGAAGCTTTCTTT. It yields the protein CASSQAGEAFF.

The rearrangement joins TRBV9 to TRBJ2-2, with D possibly matching TRBD2 (6 bases). CDR1 SGDLS and CDR2 YYNGEE come from the germline V gene. Trimming left V 3 bases short and J 2 bases short, with 14 bases between. CDR3 length: 16 amino acids. CDR3 DNA: TGTGCCAGCAGCGGGGGGAGGCGGGCAAACACCGGGGAGCTGTTTTTT. The encoded protein is CASSGGRRANTGELFF.

This chain links TRBV30 with TRBJ2-1; D is ambiguous. This CDR3 is 11 amino acids long. Germline V gene sequence: CDR1 GTSNPN, CDR2 SVGIG (reference sequence). The V end was cut by 4 bases, the J end by 7 bases, with 8 bases between. CDR3 sequence: CAWTHRNEQFF. For the CDR3, the DNA is TGTGCCTGGACCCACCGTAATGAGCAGTTCTTC.